What follows are 22 T cell receptor beta chains derived from one specimen sequenced in a study of CD8 T cells in Susac syndrome (dated by TCRdb to about 2019). The method was the immunoSEQ multiplex PCR assay. RNA was extracted using the RNeasy kit, and about 0.5 to 1 ug of the RNA was reverse transcribed with random hexamers. Through fastp at Q25 and MiXCR, TCRdb rebuilt clones from the public reads, retaining in-frame beta chains. Every distinct CDR3 protein forms one entry, paired with its most common genes and DNA. This sample has more than 80,000 distinct CDR3 sequences in its table, and roughly 94% of those were observed once. In total, the top ten clones hold about 0.41% of the sample. The sample comprised CD8+ T cells from PBMCs. Receptors originate from a human donor with Susac syndrome.

This chain joins TRBV25-1 and TRBJ1-1; possibly TRBD1 for D (5 bases). V lost 3 bases and J lost 1, with 9 bases in between. The CDR3 is 14 amino acids. Germline assignment: CDR1 MGHDK and CDR2 SYGVNS. CDR3 nucleotide sequence: TGTGCCAGCAGTGAGTCTACAGGGAACACTGAAGCTTTCTTT. It yields the protein CASSESTGNTEAFF.

V usage is TRBV9 and J usage is TRBJ1-4; D gene unclear. This CDR3 comprises 14 residues. V shed 4 bases and J shed 7 bases, with 14 bases lying between them. Germline CDR1 and CDR2: SGDLS and YYNGEE. The CDR3 coding sequence is TGTGCCAGCAGCCAGAATTCGGTGGGTGAAAAACTGTTTTTT. This codes for CASSQNSVGEKLFF. Combining the CDR3 with reference TRBV9 and TRBJ1-4 gives the whole variable domain DSGVTQTPKHLITATGQRVTLRCSPRSGDLSVYWYQQSLDQGLQFLIQYYNGEERAKGNILERFSAQQFPDLHSELNLSSLELGDSALYFCASSQNSVGEKLFFGSGTQLSVL.

The chain employs TRBV29-1 and TRBJ2-5; TRBD2 is a possible D gene (6 bases). Deletions cut 3 bases from V and 4 bases from J, with 6 bases between. The CDR3 has 11 residues. Germline V gene lookup returns CDR1 SQVTM and CDR2 ANQGSEA. CDR3 sequence (DNA): TGCAGCGTTGAGGGGGGAGAGACCCAGTACTTC. Its protein product is CSVEGGETQYF.

The V and J genes are TRBV20-1 and TRBJ2-1, with TRBD2 matching 8 bases. The CDR3 extends over 11 amino acids. The germline V gene encodes CDR1 DFQATT and CDR2 SNEGSKA (reference sequence). Trimming at V came to 3 bases and at J to 9 bases, leaving 1 base not matched to a gene. The CDR3 DNA follows: TGCAGTGCTAGCGGGGGGGGTGAGCAGTTCTTC. As protein: CSASGGGEQFF.

This chain connects TRBV12-3 or TRBV12-4 to TRBJ1-2, with D possibly TRBD1 on 6 matching bases. V lost 6 bases and J 4 bases, leaving 9 bases between the germline ends. This CDR3 spans 12 amino acids. CDR3 region: CASRDRGYGYTF. The CDR3, as DNA: TGTGCCAGCAGGGACAGAGGCTATGGCTACACCTTC.

The genes are TRBV6-1 and TRBJ2-2; a possible D gene is TRBD2 (6 bases). Trimming pared 1 base from V and 3 bases from J, leaving 15 bases between. The CDR3 runs to 17 residues. CDR1 is MNHNS, CDR2 SASEGT, per germline. The CDR3 DNA sequence: TGTGCCAGCAGTGAAGGCTCGGGGGTAAGGGACACCGGGGAGCTGTTTTTT. Amino acid sequence: CASSEGSGVRDTGELFF.

The J gene is TRBJ2-1, the V gene TRBV10-2, with D hard to call. CDR3 length: 10 amino acids. Trimming left V 3 bases short and J 15 bases short, with 9 bases between. Germline loops: CDR1 WSHSY, CDR2 SAAADI. The CDR3 protein is CASSDGRRFF. The CDR3 nucleotides are TGCGCCAGCAGTGATGGGCGGCGGTTCTTC.

The chain has TRBV7-8 and TRBJ2-4, with 8 bases fitting TRBD1. The length of the CDR3 is 17 residues. V lost 1 base, J lost 1 base, and 6 bases stayed unmatched. The V gene's germline CDR1 is SGHVS and CDR2 FQNEAQ. CDR3 in amino acids: CASSLDQGASAKNIQYF. The CDR3 nucleotides are TGTGCCAGCAGCTTAGATCAGGGGGCATCGGCCAAAAACATTCAGTACTTC.

The CDR3 loop is CASSEGQDLYGYTF. The CDR3, as DNA: TGTGCCAGCAGCGAGGGACAGGACCTCTATGGCTACACCTTC. The genes are TRBV9 and TRBJ1-2, with 8 bases fitting TRBD1. V was pared by 3 bases and J by 4 bases, with 5 bases of the junction left unmatched. The length of the CDR3 is 14 residues. Looked up from germline, CDR1 is SGDLS and CDR2 is YYNGEE.

The chain joins TRBV29-1 to TRBJ1-2, with D perhaps TRBD1 (6 bases). The CDR3 is 11 amino acids. V shed 2 bases and J shed 8 bases, with 9 bases lying between them. CDR1 SQVTM and CDR2 ANQGSEA come from the germline V gene. The CDR3 spells CSVEHRDGYTF. DNA for the CDR3: TGCAGCGTTGAACACAGGGACGGCTACACCTTC. The full variable domain, with the rest looked up from reference TRBV29-1 and TRBJ1-2, is SAVISQKPSRDICQRGTSLTIQCQVDSQVTMMFWYRQQPGQSLTLIATANQGSEATYESGFVIDKFPISRPNLTFSTLTVSNMSPEDSSIYLCSVEHRDGYTFGSGTRLTVV.

The V call is TRBV19, the J call TRBJ2-1, with 7 nucleotides matching TRBD2. V shed 10 bases, J shed 6 bases, and the junction held 3 bases outside the gene matches. The CDR3 runs 11 residues. The germline V gene encodes CDR1 LNHDA and CDR2 SQIVND (reference sequence). CDR3 DNA sequence: TGTGCCACTTCGGGGGGCAATGAGCAGTTCTTC. The encoded protein is CATSGGNEQFF. The full variable domain, in which reference TRBV19 and TRBJ2-1 provide the parts outside the CDR3, is DGGITQSPKYLFRKEGQNVTLSCEQNLNHDAMYWYRQDPGQGLRLIYYSQIVNDFQKGDIAEGYSVSREKKESFPLTVTSAQKNPTAFYLCATSGGNEQFFGPGTRLTVL.

The rearrangement uses TRBV9 and TRBJ2-5; 10 bases match TRBD2. The CDR3 contains 15 residues. V was pared by 3 bases and J by 5 bases, with 7 bases of the junction left unmatched. Germline assignment: CDR1 SGDLS and CDR2 YYNGEE. Here the CDR3 DNA reads TGTGCCAGCAGCGAGTCACAGACTAGCGGGGAGACCCAGTACTTC. Protein product: CASSESQTSGETQYF.

The chain joins TRBV27 to TRBJ2-2; D unclear. The CDR3 runs to 13 residues. Germline loops: CDR1 MNHEY, CDR2 SMNVEV (reference sequence). V was cut by 5 bases and J by 5 bases, with 9 bases left in between. CDR3 residues: CASSNHWTGELFF. The CDR3 DNA is TGTGCCAGCAGTAACCACTGGACCGGGGAGCTGTTTTTT.

This CDR3 is CASLGAPGGTQYF. Written as DNA, the CDR3 is TGTGCCAGCCTCGGGGCCCCGGGGGGGACCCAGTACTTC. The chain combines TRBV27 with TRBJ2-5; 7 bases fit TRBD2. The germline V gene encodes CDR1 MNHEY and CDR2 SMNVEV (reference sequence). The trim removed 8 bases at V and 7 bases at J, leaving 10 bases unmatched. The CDR3 is 13 amino acids.

The V and J genes are TRBV5-6 and TRBJ2-3; 8 bases are shared with TRBD1. CDR1 and CDR2 from the germline V gene are SGHDT and YYEEEE. V dropped 4 bases and J dropped 2; count of bases not matched to a gene: 0. The CDR3 contains 13 residues. CDR3 sequence (DNA): TGTGCCAGCAGCCAGGGGGCCACAGATACGCAGTATTTT. It encodes CASSQGATDTQYF.

The genes are TRBV12-3 or TRBV12-4 and TRBJ1-2; weak D call: TRBD1 (5 bases). The CDR3 contains 14 residues. V was cut by 6 bases and J by 4 bases, with 15 bases left in between. CDR3 protein: CASSPTGPLYGYTF. CDR3 nucleotides: TGTGCCAGCAGCCCAACGGGGCCCCTCTATGGCTACACCTTC.

J is TRBJ2-7 and V is TRBV29-1, with TRBD1 matching 7 bases. CDR1 and CDR2 (germline): SQVTM, ANQGSEA. The CDR3 loop spans 13 amino acids. V lost 1 base and J lost 2; bases outside the gene matches: 2. The chain's CDR3 is CSVEVDRAYEQYF. The CDR3, as DNA: TGCAGCGTTGAAGTAGACAGGGCCTACGAGCAGTACTTC.

This chain joins TRBV5-1 and TRBJ2-7; D is possibly TRBD1 (6 bases). Trimming removed 2 bases from V and 4 bases from J, with 19 bases in between. Germline V lookup: CDR1 SGHRS, CDR2 YFSETQ. The CDR3 is 16 amino acids. The CDR3 spells CASSFAATGTQYEQYF. The CDR3 coding sequence is TGCGCCAGCAGCTTTGCGGCTACCGGGACACAGTACGAGCAGTACTTC.

CDR3 protein: CASSFRENTGELFF. CDR3 coding DNA: TGTGCCAGCAGTTTCAGGGAAAACACCGGGGAGCTGTTTTTT. The chain employs TRBV27 and TRBJ2-2; a possible D gene is TRBD1 (5 bases). The germline CDR1 and CDR2 sequences are MNHEY and SMNVEV (reference sequence). CDR3 size: 14 residues. V was clipped by 3 bases and J by 2 bases, with 7 bases between them.

The chain employs TRBV20-1 and TRBJ1-2; D remains unclear. Germline CDR1 and CDR2: DFQATT and SNEGSKA (reference sequence). With 5 bases removed from V and 8 bases from J, the gap between germline ends came to 6 bases. The CDR3 consists of 9 residues. Here the CDR3 DNA reads TGCAGTGCTGCGGAGGGCTACACCTTC. It translates to CSAAEGYTF.

The chain combines TRBV4-1 with TRBJ1-1, with a possible D match to TRBD1 (5 bases). V lost 7 bases, J lost 4 bases, and 16 bases lay in between. CDR3 length equals 14 residues. Germline lookup yields CDR1 MGHRA and CDR2 YSYEKL. CDR3 region: CASTLGPDSTEAFF. The CDR3 coding sequence is TGCGCCAGCACCCTCGGACCCGACAGCACTGAAGCTTTCTTT.

The chain has TRBV12-3 or TRBV12-4 and TRBJ1-5, with D unresolved. This CDR3 comprises 13 residues. Trimming cost V 3 bases and J 4 bases, with 7 bases left between them. The CDR3 DNA reads TGTGCCAGCAGTTTTGGATGGAATCAGCCCCAGCATTTT. Translating it yields CASSFGWNQPQHF.